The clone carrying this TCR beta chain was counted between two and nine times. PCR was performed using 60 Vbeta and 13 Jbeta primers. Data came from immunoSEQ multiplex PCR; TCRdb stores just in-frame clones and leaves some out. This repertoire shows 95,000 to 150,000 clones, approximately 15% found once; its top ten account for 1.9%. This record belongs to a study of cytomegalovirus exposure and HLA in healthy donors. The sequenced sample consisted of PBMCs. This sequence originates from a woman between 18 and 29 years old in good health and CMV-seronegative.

CDR3 in amino acids: CASNDAGEAFF. As DNA, the CDR3 is TGTGCCAGCAATGACGCGGGTGAAGCTTTCTTT. V and J are TRBV6-6 and TRBJ1-1; D unclear. The CDR3 consists of 11 residues. Trimming left V 7 bases short and J 7 bases short, with 10 bases between. CDR1 and CDR2 (germline): MNHNY, SVGAGI (reference sequence).